Presented here are 14 T cell receptor beta chains from one specimen sequenced in a study of cytomegalovirus exposure and HLA in healthy donors. Primers: 60 Vbeta forward and 13 Jbeta reverse. Sequencing was performed with immunoSEQ multiplex PCR; in TCRdb, only in-frame clones are kept and a portion is missing. The sample holds roughly 100,000 clones, just under 70% seen once. The material sequenced was PBMCs. These TCRs come from a woman in her forties or fifties in good health and CMV-seropositive.

Turning to this clone: At one end, the junction sequence differs from germline, possibly due to a read error. The same CDR3 arises from other DNA sequences in this sample as well. This chain connects TRBV7-2 to TRBJ1-3; D ambiguous. Germline loops: CDR1 SGHTA, CDR2 FQGNSA. The CDR3 totals 18 residues. CDR3: CASSLAPPGLGSGNTIYF. In DNA, the CDR3 is TGTGCCAGCAGTTTAGCGCCCCCAGGTTTAGGCTCTGGAAACACCATATATTTT.

V usage is TRBV28 and J usage is TRBJ2-5; D possibly corresponds to TRBD2 (6 bases). With the DNA end fitting TRBJ2-7 better, the J assignment may be wrong. This CDR3 contains 14 residues. The germline CDR1 and CDR2 sequences are MDHEN and SYDVKM. The CDR3 DNA follows: TGTGCCATAAGGGGACTCCTAAGCTCCTACGAGCAGTACTTC. Translation: CAIRGLLSSYEQYF.

The rearrangement links TRBV10-3 to TRBJ2-5; 7 positions agree with TRBD1. The germline gives CDR1 ENHRY, CDR2 SYGVKD. V gave up 10 bases and J gave up 3 bases; unmatched junction bases: 8. The CDR3 runs to 13 residues. The CDR3 is CASHTGTEETQYF. CDR3 bases: TGTGCCAGCCATACCGGGACAGAAGAGACCCAGTACTTC.

Details on this clone: Other DNA sequences of this sample code for an identical CDR3. The chain joins TRBV28 to TRBJ2-1, with TRBD2 matching 9 bases. Trimming took 5 bases from V and 2 from J; bases not matched to a gene: 4. Germline CDR1 reads MDHEN; CDR2 reads SYDVKM. CDR3 length equals 15 residues. CDR3 amino acids: CASSQTSGPYNEQFF. The CDR3 nucleotides are TGTGCCAGCAGTCAGACTAGCGGCCCCTACAATGAGCAGTTCTTC.

Concerning this clone: The germline gene is not matched at one end of the junction; a read error may be the cause. The chain combines TRBV27 with TRBJ2-3; 11 bases fit TRBD2. This CDR3 has 20 residues. Per the germline V gene, CDR1 is MNHEY and CDR2 is SMNVEV (reference sequence). Here the CDR3 DNA reads TGTGCCAGCAGTTCCCGGAGTAGCGGGAGGGCATGGGGGAGCATAGATACGCAGTATTTT. Protein sequence: CASSSRSSGRAWGSIDTQYF.

The J gene is TRBJ1-2, the V gene TRBV4-2, with 10 bases lining up with TRBD1. CDR1 and CDR2 (germline): LGHNA, YNFKEQ. Trimming at V came to 2 bases and at J to 7 bases, leaving 10 bases not matched to a gene. The CDR3 consists of 16 residues. This chain's CDR3 is CASSQPLGQGEVGYTF. CDR3 coding DNA: TGTGCCAGCAGCCAACCGCTCGGACAGGGGGAGGTTGGCTACACCTTC.

A few counts support this clone. The J gene is TRBJ2-7, the V gene TRBV9; 8 bases map to TRBD1. V gave up 2 bases and J gave up 4 bases; unmatched junction bases: 5. This CDR3 contains 14 residues. Germline V CDR1 and CDR2: SGDLS, YYNGEE. This chain's CDR3 is CASSVQGASYEQYF. In DNA form, the CDR3 reads TGTGCCAGCAGCGTTCAGGGGGCGAGTTACGAGCAGTACTTC.

This clone occurred a few times. The CDR3 DNA sequence: TGTGCCAGCAGACGCGACAGTAACTATGGCTACACCTTC. This encodes CASRRDSNYGYTF. The genes are TRBV5-5 and TRBJ1-2; D perhaps matches TRBD1 (5 bases). V was pared by 5 bases and J by 1 base, with 9 bases between. CDR3 length: 13 amino acids. Germline values: CDR1 SGHKS, CDR2 YYEKEE (reference sequence).

The chain links TRBV19 to TRBJ1-6; TRBD1 might be the D (6 bases). This CDR3 is built from 14 residues. CDR1 is LNHDA and CDR2 is SQIVND in the germline V gene (reference sequence). Trimming left V 6 bases short and J 3 bases short, with 9 bases between. In DNA form, the CDR3 reads TGTGCCAGTAGAAGGACAGTCTATAATTCACCCCTCCACTTT. This translates into CASRRTVYNSPLHF. The full variable domain, with the rest looked up from reference TRBV19 and TRBJ1-6, is DGGITQSPKYLFRKEGQNVTLSCEQNLNHDAMYWYRQDPGQGLRLIYYSQIVNDFQKGDIAEGYSVSREKKESFPLTVTSAQKNPTAFYLCASRRTVYNSPLHFGNGTRLTVT.

This clone is a singleton in its sample. V and J are TRBV19 and TRBJ1-1; 7 bases fit TRBD1. V shed 3 bases, J shed 4 bases, and the junction held 5 bases outside the gene matches. The CDR3 runs 14 residues. Germline V gene lookup returns CDR1 LNHDA and CDR2 SQIVND (reference sequence). CDR3 nucleotides: TGTGCCAGTAGTATCCAGGGGGTGAGCACTGAAGCTTTCTTT. Its translation is CASSIQGVSTEAFF.

This chain uses TRBV6-5 with TRBJ1-3, with D perhaps matching TRBD1 (6 bases). Germline V CDR1 and CDR2: MNHEY, SVGAGI. The V end lost 6 bases, the J end lost 4 bases, and 13 bases lay between the germline ends. The CDR3 is 14 residues long. The CDR3 loop is CASRQGLGGNTIYF. CDR3 nucleotide sequence: TGTGCCAGCAGACAGGGTTTGGGCGGAAACACCATATATTTT.

The chain uses TRBV19 and TRBJ1-1, with D possibly being TRBD1 (5 bases). V gave up 3 bases and J gave up 1 base, with 9 bases separating them. CDR3 length: 14 amino acids. The germline CDR1 and CDR2 sequences are LNHDA and SQIVND (reference sequence). CDR3 DNA: TGTGCCAGTAGTATCCGCCAGGGGAACACTGAAGCTTTCTTT. This translates into CASSIRQGNTEAFF.

The gene calls are TRBV4-1 and TRBJ2-1; D is uncertain. This CDR3 has 18 residues. V lost 0 bases and J lost 0, with 15 bases in between. Germline CDR1 MGHRA, CDR2 YSYEKL. The CDR3 protein is CASSQDARRPSSYNEQFF. For the CDR3, the DNA is TGCGCCAGCAGCCAAGACGCGCGGCGGCCAAGCTCCTACAATGAGCAGTTCTTC.

V and J are TRBV28 and TRBJ2-3; the match to TRBD2 covers 10 bases. The CDR3 extends over 15 amino acids. With 5 bases clipped from V and 4 bases from J, the junction kept 6 bases outside the gene matches. The V gene's germline CDR1 is MDHEN and CDR2 SYDVKM. CDR3 region: CASSQAGGGSDTQYF. The CDR3 bases are TGTGCCAGCAGTCAAGCGGGAGGGGGCTCAGATACGCAGTATTTT.